The clone carrying this T cell receptor beta chain was observed at least ten times. Indicated time point: patch test 3, about 24 weeks after DPC sensitization. Described treatment: therapeutic diphenylcyclopropenone sensitization with weekly scalp DPC. These data belong to a study of human T cells and chemical hapten exposure. TCRdb itself ran the RACE reads through MiXCR, one entry per CDR3 protein. The profile shows 55,000 to 80,000 distinct CDR3 sequences, roughly 11% of them singletons. The V gene's germline CDR1 is MDHEN and CDR2 SYDVKM. The CDR3 contains 15 residues. Losses at the gene ends were 4 bases for V and 7 bases for J; bases not matched to a gene: 7.

The clonotype was recovered from a woman aged 25-40 years with alopecia areata. Some clones in this sample may be carry-over from other donors' samples. The V gene is TRBV28, the J gene TRBJ2-1, with 10 bases lining up with TRBD2. The input for sequencing was whole blood, taken in connection with sensitization to the hapten diphenylcyclopropenone (DPC). The CDR3 loop reads CASSSLAGAQNEQFF. For the CDR3, the DNA is TGTGCCAGCAGTTCTCTAGCGGGGGCCCAGAATGAGCAGTTCTTC.